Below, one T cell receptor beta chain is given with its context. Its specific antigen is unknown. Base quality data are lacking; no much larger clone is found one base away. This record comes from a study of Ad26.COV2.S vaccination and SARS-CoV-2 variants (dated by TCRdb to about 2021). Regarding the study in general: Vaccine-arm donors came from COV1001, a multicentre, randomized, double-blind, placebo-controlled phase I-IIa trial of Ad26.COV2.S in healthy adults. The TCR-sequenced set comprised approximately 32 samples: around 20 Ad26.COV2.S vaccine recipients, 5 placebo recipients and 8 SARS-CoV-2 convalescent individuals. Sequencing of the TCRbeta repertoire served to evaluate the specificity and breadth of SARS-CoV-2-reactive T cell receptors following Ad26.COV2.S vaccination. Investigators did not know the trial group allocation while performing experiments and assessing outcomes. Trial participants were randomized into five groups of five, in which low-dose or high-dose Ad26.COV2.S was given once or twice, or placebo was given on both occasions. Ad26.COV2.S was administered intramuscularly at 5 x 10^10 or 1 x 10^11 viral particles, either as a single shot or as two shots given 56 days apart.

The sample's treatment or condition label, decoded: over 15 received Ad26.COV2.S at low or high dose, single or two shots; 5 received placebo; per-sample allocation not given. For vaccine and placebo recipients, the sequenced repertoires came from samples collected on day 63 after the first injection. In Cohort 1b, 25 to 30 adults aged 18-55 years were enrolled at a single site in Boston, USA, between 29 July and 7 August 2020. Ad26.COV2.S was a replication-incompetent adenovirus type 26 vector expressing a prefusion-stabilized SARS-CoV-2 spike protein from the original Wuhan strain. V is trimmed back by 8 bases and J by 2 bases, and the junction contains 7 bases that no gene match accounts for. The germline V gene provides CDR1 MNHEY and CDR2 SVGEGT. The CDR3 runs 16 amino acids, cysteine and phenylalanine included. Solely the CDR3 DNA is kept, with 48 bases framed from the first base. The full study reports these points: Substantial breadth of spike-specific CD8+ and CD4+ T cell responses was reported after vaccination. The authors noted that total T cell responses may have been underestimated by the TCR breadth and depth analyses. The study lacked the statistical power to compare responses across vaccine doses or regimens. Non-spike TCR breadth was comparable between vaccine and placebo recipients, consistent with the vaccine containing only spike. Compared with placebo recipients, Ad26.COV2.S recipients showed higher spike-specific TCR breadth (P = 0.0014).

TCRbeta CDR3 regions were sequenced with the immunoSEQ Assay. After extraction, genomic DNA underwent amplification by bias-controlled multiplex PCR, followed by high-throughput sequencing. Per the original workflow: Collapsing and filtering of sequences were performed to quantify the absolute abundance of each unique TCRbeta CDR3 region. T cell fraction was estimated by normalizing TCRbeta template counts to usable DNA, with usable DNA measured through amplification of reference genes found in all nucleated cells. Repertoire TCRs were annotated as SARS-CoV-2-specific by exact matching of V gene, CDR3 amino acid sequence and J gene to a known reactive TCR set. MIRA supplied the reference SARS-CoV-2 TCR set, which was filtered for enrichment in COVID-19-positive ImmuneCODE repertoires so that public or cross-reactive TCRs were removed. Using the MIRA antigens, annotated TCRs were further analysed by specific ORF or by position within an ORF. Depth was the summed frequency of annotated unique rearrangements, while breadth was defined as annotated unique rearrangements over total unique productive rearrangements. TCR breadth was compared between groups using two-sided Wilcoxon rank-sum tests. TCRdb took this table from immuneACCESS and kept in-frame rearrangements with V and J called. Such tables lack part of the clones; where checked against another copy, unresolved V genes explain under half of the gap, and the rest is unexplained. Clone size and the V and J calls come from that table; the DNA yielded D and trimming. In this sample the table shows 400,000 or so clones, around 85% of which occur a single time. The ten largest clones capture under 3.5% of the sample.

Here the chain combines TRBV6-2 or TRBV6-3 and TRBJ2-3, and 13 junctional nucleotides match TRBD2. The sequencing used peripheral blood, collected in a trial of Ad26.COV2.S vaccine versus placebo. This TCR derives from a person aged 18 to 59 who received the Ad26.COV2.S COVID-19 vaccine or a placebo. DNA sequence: TGTGCCAGCCGCCGGACTAGCGGGGGATACACAGATACGCAGTATTTT. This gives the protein CASRRTSGGYTDTQYF.